This T cell receptor beta chain originates from a study of blood T cell repertoires in COVID-19. In this sample, this clone turned up once. In the authors' workflow: Amplification of reference gene primers provided the estimated nucleated cell counts. Sequencing used immunoSEQ multiplex PCR; TCRdb keeps in-frame clones, though not all of them. Clone size and V and J calls were adopted from that table, with D and trimming inferred from the DNA. The sample lists 200,000 to 300,000 clones; roughly 89% were seen once. The CDR3 is 16 residues long. CDR1 and CDR2 (germline): LGHNA, YSLEER. V was cut by 0 bases and J by 3 bases, with 13 bases left in between.

The sequence came from a woman aged 30 to 39 who had recovered from COVID-19. Sequencing was carried out using PBMCs or T cells enriched from blood (not recorded which). The chain carries TRBV4-3 and TRBJ2-3; weak D call: TRBD2 (7 bases). CDR3: CASSQDMGRGTDTQYF. CDR3 coding DNA: TGCGCCAGCAGCCAAGATATGGGGAGGGGGACAGATACGCAGTATTTT.